This T cell receptor beta chain was identified in a study of regulatory T cells in long-lasting Graves disease. Study-wide points: Newly diagnosed Graves' patients had higher TCR diversity than persistent ones. Persistent disease favored TRBV28, TRBJ1-2 and TRBJ2-5.

Germline V gives CDR1 SQVTM, CDR2 ANQGSEA. The CDR3 runs 14 residues. Trimming pared 0 bases from V and 4 bases from J, leaving 9 bases between. The time point was: persistent/refractory GD, antithyroid drugs over 5 years with positive TRAb. From RNA extracted from PBMCs, the TCR library was made. Into tubes containing EDTA, roughly 8.8 milliliters of peripheral blood were drawn. Through Arm-PCR of CDR3 regions and iRepertoire HTBI primers, TCR beta libraries were built. Each CDR3 protein gets one entry after TCRdb re-called the multiplex PCR reads with MiXCR. This table has 400,000 to 500,000 distinct CDR3 sequences, 20% to 25% appearing once. This clonotype was counted at least ten times. The antigen remains unidentified.

The chain uses TRBV29-1 and TRBJ1-4, with D perhaps matching TRBD1 (6 bases). The clonotype was recovered from a female donor with Graves disease. This sample comprised peripheral blood mononuclear cells (PBMCs), obtained when the disease was refractory, from a patient treated with antithyroid drugs. The CDR3 DNA sequence: TGCAGCGTTGAAGATCCAGGGGATAATGAAAAACTGTTTTTT. Amino acid sequence: CSVEDPGDNEKLFF.